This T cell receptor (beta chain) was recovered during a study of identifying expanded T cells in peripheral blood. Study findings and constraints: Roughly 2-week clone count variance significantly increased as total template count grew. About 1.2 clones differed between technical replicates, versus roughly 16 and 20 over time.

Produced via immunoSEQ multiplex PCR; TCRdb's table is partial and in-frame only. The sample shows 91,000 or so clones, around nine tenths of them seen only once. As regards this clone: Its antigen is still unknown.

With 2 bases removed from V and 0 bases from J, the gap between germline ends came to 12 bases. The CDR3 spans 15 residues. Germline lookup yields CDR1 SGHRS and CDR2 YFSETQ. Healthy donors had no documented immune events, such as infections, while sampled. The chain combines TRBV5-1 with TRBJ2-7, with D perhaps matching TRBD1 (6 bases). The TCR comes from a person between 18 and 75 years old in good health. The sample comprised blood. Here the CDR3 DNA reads TGCGCCAGCAGCTTAGACAGGATCAACTCCTACGAGCAGTACTTC. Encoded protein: CASSLDRINSYEQYF.